In its sample, the clone carrying this TCR beta chain was seen a few times. Its antigen remains unknown. The sample originates from a study of CD4+ T cells in melanoma. Study-wide results and limits: In melanoma, neoantigen-specific CD4+ T cells reportedly differed in differentiation state. A reported correlation linked neoantigen-specific CD4+ T cells to CD8+, macrophage and B cell function.

Libraries were prepared by immunoSEQ multiplex PCR; TCRdb keeps only in-frame clonotypes and omits some of them. The repertoire holds roughly 50,000 clones, about 91% seen once, with roughly 12% in the top ten. The clonotype originates from a human donor with melanoma. The sequencing input was peripheral blood.

CDR3 residues: CASSTTTGLSEAFF. The CDR3 DNA sequence: TGTGCCAGCAGTACCACGACAGGGTTATCTGAAGCTTTCTTT. This sequence joins TRBV6-6 and TRBJ1-1; 7 bases match TRBD1. The V segment lost 5 bases and the J segment 6 bases; nucleotides outside the gene matches: 9. Germline assignment: CDR1 MNHNY and CDR2 SVGAGI (reference sequence). The length of the CDR3 is 14 residues.